The source of this T cell receptor (beta chain) is a study of T cells after yellow fever vaccination. Across the study: Some fractions had low cell numbers, and these were prepared with SMART-Seq v4 Ultra Low Input.

As TCR cDNA was made by 5'RACE template switching, a universal primer site and UMIs were added. TCRdb re-called the 5' RACE reads with MiXCR, one entry per CDR3 protein. The table includes hundreds of thousands of distinct CDR3 sequences, roughly a sixth detected once. Germline-derived CDR1 and CDR2 are MNHEY and SVGEGT. This CDR3 is built from 14 residues. Trimming removed 7 bases from V and 3 bases from J, with 15 bases in between. About this clonotype: Its specificity is unknown.

Findings of the study overall: One caveat is that FACS-sorted repertoires could contain abundant clonotypes contaminating from the bulk population. The study found a weaker secondary response that peaked faster, day 5 versus 15.

This sequence joins TRBV6-2 or TRBV6-3 and TRBJ1-1; the D gene is possibly TRBD1 (5 bases). The clonotype was recovered from a man younger than 30 who received the YFV17D yellow fever vaccine. The specimen was PBMCs, collected less than 6 days after the first yellow fever vaccination. The CDR3 reads CASTLGREDTEAFF. CDR3 nucleotide sequence: TGTGCCAGCACCCTGGGACGGGAGGACACTGAAGCTTTCTTT.